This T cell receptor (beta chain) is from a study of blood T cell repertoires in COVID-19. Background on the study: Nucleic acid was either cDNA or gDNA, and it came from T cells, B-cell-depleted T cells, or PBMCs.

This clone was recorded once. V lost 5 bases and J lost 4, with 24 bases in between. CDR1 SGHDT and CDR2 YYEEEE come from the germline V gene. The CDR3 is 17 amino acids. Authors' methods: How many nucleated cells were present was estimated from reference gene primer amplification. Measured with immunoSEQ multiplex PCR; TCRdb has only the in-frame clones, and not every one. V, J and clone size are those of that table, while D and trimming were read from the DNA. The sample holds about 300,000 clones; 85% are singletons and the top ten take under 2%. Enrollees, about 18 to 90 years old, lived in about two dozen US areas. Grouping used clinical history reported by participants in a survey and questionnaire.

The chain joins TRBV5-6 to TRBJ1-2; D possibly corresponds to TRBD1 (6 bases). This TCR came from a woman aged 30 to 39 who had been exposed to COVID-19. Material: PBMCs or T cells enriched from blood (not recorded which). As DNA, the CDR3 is TGTGCCAGCAGTCGGTCCGCTGCAGGGGTGGCCTCCTATGGCTACACCTTC. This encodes CASSRSAAGVASYGYTF.